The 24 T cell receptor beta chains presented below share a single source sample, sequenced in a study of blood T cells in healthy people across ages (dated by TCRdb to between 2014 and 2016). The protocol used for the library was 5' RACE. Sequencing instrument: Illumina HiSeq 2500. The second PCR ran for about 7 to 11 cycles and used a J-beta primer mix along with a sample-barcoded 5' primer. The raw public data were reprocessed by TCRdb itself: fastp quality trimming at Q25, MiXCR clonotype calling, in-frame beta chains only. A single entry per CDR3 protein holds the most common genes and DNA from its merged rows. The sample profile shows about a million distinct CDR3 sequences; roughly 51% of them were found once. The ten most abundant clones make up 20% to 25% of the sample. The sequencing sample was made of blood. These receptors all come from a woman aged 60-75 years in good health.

The CDR3 DNA sequence: TGTGCCAGCAGCCCCGACAGGGTGATACGGGGGGAGCTGTTTTTT. Protein: CASSPDRVIRGELFF. The rearrangement uses TRBV28 and TRBJ2-2; 7 nucleotides agree with TRBD1. The CDR3 spans 15 residues. The germline CDR1 and CDR2 sequences are MDHEN and SYDVKM. J gave up 8 bases and V 6 bases, and 12 bases lay outside the gene matches. Based on the CDR3 plus reference TRBV28 and TRBJ2-2, the full variable domain is DVKVTQSSRYLVKRTGEKVFLECVQDMDHENMFWYRQDPGLGLRLIYFSYDVKMKEKGDIPEGYSVSREKKERFSLILESASTNQTSMYLCASSPDRVIRGELFFGEGSRLTVL.

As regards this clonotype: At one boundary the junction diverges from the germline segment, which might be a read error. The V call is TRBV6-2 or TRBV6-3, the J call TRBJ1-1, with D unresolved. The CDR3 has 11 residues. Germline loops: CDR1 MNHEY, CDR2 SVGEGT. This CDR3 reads CASSGRTVAFF. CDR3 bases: TGTGCCAGCAGTGGACGCACTGTAGCTTTCTTT.

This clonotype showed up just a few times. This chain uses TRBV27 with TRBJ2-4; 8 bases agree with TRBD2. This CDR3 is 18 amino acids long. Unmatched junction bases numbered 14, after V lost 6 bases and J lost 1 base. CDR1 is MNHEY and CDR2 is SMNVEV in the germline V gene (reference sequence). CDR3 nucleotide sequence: TGTGCCAGCAGACAACTCCTTAGCGGGACGGAGGCCAAAAACATTCAGTACTTC. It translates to CASRQLLSGTEAKNIQYF.

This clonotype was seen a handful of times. The DNA of the CDR3 is TGCAGTGCTAGACCAAAAGGACTAGCGGGAGTCAATGAGCAGTTCTTC. This codes for CSARPKGLAGVNEQFF. The genes are TRBV20-1 and TRBJ2-1, with 13 bases lining up with TRBD2. CDR1 is DFQATT, CDR2 SNEGSKA, per germline (reference sequence). This CDR3 is built from 16 residues. J gave up 6 bases and V 2 bases, and 7 bases lay outside the gene matches.

CDR3 protein: CASSRRDRDEQFF. CDR3 sequence (DNA): TGTGCCAGCAGCCGCAGGGATAGGGATGAGCAGTTCTTC. The rearrangement links TRBV7-2 to TRBJ2-1; tentative D call: TRBD1 (5 bases). The CDR3 sequence is 13 residues long. Trimming removed 5 bases at V and 8 bases at J, with 13 bases between. The germline V gene encodes CDR1 SGHTA and CDR2 FQGNSA.

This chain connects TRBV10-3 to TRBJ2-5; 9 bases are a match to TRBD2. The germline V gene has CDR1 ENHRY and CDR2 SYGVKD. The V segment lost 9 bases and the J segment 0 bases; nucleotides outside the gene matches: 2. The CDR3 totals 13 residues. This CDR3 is CAIAGGNQETQYF. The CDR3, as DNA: TGTGCCATAGCGGGAGGTAACCAAGAGACCCAGTACTTC.

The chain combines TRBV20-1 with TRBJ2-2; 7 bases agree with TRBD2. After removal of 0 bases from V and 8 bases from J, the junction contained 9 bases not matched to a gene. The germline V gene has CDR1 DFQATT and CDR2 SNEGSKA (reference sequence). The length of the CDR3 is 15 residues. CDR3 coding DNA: TGCAGTGCTAGAGAGGTGGCGGGAGTAGCTGGGGAGCTGTTTTTT. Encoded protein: CSAREVAGVAGELFF.

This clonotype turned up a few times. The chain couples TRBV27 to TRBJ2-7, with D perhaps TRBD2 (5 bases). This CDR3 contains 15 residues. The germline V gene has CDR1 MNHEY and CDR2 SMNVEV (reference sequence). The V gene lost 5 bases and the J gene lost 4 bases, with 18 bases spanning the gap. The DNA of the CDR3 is TGTGCCAGCAGTCAAAAACTAGATATCGCATACGAGCAGTACTTC. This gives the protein CASSQKLDIAYEQYF.

The CDR3 bases are TGTGCCACCATCACGGCGTCCTCCTACGAGCAGTACTTC. It translates to CATITASSYEQYF. The rearrangement joins TRBV24-1 to TRBJ2-7; D is unclear. The CDR3 runs 13 residues. Germline values: CDR1 KGHDR, CDR2 SFDVKD. V lost 8 bases to trimming and J lost 0 bases, with 10 bases between them.

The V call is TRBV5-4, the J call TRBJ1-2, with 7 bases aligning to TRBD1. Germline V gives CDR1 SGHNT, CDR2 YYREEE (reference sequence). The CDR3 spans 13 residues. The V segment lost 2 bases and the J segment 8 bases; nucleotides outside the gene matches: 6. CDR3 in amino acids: CASSFTGEPGYTF. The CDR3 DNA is TGTGCCAGCAGCTTTACAGGGGAGCCGGGCTACACCTTC.

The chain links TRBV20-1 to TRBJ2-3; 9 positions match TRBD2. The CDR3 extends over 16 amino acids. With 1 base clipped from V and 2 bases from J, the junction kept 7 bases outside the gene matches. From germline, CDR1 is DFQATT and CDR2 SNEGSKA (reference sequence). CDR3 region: CSARGAGTSNTDTQYF. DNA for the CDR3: TGCAGTGCTAGAGGGGCCGGGACTAGCAACACAGATACGCAGTATTTT.

The DNA for the CDR3 is TGTGCCAGCAGTTTTGGGACAGGTCCGGGTAGAAACGTTTACGAGCAGTACTTC. Its translation is CASSFGTGPGRNVYEQYF. The chain has TRBV12-3 or TRBV12-4 and TRBJ2-7; 8 positions agree with TRBD1. The J segment lost 4 bases and the V segment lost 3 bases, leaving 17 bases of the junction unmatched. CDR3 size: 18 residues.

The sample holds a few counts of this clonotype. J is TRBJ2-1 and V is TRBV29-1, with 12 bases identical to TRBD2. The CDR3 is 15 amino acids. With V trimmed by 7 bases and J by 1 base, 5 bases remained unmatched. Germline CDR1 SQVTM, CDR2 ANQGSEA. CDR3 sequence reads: CSAPSGRGSYNEQFF. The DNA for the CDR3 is TGCAGCGCCCCTAGCGGGAGGGGATCCTACAATGAGCAGTTCTTC.

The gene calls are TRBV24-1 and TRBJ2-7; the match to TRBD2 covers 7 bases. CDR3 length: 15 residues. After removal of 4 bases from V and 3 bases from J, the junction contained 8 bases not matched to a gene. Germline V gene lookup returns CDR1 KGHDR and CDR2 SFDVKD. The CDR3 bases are TGTGCCACCAGTGACCGTGGACTAGGTCGCTACGAGCAGTACTTC. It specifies CATSDRGLGRYEQYF.

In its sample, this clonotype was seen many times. This CDR3 is CSVVTVPGYEQYF. CDR3 DNA: TGCAGCGTCGTAACAGTTCCCGGCTACGAGCAGTACTTC. The genes are TRBV29-1 and TRBJ2-7; D is ambiguous. This CDR3 has 13 residues. V shed 6 bases and J shed 3 bases, with 15 bases lying between them. Germline CDR1 reads SQVTM; CDR2 reads ANQGSEA.

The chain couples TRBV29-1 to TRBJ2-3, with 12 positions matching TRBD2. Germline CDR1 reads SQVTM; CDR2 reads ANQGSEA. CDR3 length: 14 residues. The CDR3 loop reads CGGDLAGGPDTQYF. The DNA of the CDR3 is TGCGGCGGCGACCTAGCGGGAGGGCCAGATACGCAGTATTTT.

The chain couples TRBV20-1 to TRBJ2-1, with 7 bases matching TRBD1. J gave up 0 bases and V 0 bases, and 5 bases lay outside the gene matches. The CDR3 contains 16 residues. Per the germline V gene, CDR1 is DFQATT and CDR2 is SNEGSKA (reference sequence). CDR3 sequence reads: CSARDFRGSSYNEQFF. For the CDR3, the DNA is TGCAGTGCTAGAGATTTCAGGGGGAGCTCCTACAATGAGCAGTTCTTC.

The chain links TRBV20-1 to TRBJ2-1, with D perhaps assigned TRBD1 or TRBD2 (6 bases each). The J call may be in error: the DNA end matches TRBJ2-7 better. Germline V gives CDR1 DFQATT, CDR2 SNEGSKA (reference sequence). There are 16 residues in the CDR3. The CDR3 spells CSARARRGKEHNEQYF. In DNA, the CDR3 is TGCAGTGCTAGAGCGAGGAGGGGGAAGGAACACAATGAGCAGTACTTC.

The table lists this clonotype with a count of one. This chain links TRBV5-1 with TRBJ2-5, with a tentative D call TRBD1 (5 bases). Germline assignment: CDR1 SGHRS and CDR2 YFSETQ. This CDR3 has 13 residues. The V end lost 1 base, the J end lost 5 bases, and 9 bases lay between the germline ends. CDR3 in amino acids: CASSLWQGETQYF. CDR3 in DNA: TGCGCCAGCAGCTTGTGGCAGGGTGAGACCCAGTACTTC.

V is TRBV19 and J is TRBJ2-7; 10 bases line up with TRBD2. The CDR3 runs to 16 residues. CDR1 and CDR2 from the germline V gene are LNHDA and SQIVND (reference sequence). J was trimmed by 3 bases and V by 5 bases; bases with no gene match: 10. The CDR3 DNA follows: TGTGCCAGTAGTGGGGCCCCCGGGACTAGCGTCTACGAGCAGTACTTC. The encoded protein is CASSGAPGTSVYEQYF.

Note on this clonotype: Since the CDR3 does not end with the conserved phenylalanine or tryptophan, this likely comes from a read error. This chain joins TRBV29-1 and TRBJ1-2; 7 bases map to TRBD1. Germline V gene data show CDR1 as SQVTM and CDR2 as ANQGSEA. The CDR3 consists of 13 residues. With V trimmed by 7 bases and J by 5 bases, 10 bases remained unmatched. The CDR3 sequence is CSALGTGAYGYTL. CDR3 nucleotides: TGCAGCGCCCTCGGTACAGGGGCGTATGGCTACACCTTG.

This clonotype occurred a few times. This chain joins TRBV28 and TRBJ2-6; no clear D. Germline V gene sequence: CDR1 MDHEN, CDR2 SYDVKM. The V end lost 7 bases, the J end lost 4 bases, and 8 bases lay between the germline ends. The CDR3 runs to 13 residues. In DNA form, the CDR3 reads TGTGCCAGCACGGTGTCCGGGGCCAACGTCCTGACTTTC. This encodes CASTVSGANVLTF.

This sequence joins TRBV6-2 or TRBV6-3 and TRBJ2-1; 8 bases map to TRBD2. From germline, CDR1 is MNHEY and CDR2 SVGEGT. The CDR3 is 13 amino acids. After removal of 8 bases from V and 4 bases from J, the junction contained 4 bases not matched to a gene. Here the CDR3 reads CASFSGNYNEQFF. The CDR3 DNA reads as TGTGCCAGCTTTAGCGGGAATTACAATGAGCAGTTCTTC.

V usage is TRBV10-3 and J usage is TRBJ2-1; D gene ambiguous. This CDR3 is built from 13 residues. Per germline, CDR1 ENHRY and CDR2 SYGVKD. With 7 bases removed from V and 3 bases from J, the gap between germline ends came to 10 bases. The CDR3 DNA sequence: TGTGCCATCACCAGCAGAGACTACAATGAGCAGTTCTTC. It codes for CAITSRDYNEQFF.